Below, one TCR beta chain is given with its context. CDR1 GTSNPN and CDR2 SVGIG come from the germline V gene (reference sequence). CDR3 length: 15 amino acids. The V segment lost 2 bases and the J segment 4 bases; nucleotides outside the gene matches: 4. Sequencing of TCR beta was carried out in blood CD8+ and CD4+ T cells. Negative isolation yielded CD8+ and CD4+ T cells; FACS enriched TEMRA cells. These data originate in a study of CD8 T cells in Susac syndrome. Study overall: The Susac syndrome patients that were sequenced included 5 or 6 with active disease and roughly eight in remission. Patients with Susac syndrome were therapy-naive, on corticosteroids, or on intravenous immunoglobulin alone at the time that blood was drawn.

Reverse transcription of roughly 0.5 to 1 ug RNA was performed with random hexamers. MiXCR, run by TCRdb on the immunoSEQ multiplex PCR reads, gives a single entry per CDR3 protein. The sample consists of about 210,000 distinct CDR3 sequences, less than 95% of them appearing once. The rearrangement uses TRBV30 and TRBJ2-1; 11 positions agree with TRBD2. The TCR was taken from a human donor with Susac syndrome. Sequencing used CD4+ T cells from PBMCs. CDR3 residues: CAWSPGLAVYNEQFF. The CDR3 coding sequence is TGTGCCTGGAGTCCGGGACTAGCGGTGTACAATGAGCAGTTCTTC.